This TCR beta chain came from a study of blood T cell repertoires in COVID-19. Study context: The origin of the acute and convalescent COVID-19 samples was the United States, Italy and Spain.

Original methodology: Estimated nucleated cell counts came from reference gene primer amplification. The repertoire was sequenced with immunoSEQ multiplex PCR; TCRdb's copy has only in-frame clones and lacks some. V, J and clone size are those of that table, while D and trimming were read from the DNA. The sample includes about 53,000 clones, more than 75% of them seen just once. Germline V CDR1 and CDR2: SGHRS, YFSETQ. V lost 3 bases and J 5 bases, leaving 14 bases between the germline ends. The CDR3 runs 14 residues. The chain employs TRBV5-1 and TRBJ1-1; TRBD1 is a possible D gene (5 bases). This TCR was sampled from a man in his forties or fifties with acute or convalescent COVID-19. Material for sequencing was peripheral blood. CDR3 region: CASSWDSRETEAFF. DNA for the CDR3: TGCGCCAGCAGCTGGGACTCCCGAGAGACTGAAGCTTTCTTT.